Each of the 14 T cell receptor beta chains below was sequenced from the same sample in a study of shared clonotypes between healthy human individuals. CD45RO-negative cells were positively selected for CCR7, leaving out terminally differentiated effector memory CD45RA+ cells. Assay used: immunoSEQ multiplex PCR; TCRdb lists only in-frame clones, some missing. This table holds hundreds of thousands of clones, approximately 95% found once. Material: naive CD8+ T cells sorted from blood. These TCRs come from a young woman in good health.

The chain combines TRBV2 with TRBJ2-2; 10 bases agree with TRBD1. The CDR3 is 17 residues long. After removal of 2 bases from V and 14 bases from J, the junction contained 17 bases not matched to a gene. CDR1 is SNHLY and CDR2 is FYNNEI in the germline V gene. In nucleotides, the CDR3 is TGTGCCAGCAGTGAATGGACAGGGGGGCTTCTTCCGGGGAGCCTGTTTTTT. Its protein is CASSEWTGGLLPGSLFF.

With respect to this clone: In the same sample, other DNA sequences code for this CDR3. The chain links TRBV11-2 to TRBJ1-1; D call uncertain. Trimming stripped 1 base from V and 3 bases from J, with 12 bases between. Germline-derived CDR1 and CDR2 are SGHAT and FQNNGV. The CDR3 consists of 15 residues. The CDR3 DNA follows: TGTGCCAGCAGCTTAGTCCCAGAATCAGACACTGAAGCTTTCTTT. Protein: CASSLVPESDTEAFF.

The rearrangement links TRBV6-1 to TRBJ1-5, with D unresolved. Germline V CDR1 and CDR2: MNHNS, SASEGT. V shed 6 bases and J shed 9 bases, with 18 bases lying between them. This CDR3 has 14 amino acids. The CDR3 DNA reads TGTGCCAGCAGGGAGGAAATTCGCAACGCGCCCCAGCATTTT. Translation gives CASREEIRNAPQHF.

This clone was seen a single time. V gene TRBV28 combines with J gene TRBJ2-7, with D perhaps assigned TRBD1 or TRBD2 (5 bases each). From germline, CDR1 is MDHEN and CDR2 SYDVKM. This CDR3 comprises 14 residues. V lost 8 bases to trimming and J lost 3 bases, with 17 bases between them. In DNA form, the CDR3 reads TGTGCCAGCGAACGGGGCCGACACTTCTACGAGCAGTACTTC. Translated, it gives CASERGRHFYEQYF.

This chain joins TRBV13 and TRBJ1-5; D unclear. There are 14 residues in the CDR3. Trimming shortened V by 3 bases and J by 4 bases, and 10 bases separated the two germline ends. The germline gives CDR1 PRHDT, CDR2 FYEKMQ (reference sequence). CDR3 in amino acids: CASSFGRMNQPQHF. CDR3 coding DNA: TGTGCCAGCAGCTTCGGACGGATGAATCAGCCCCAGCATTTT. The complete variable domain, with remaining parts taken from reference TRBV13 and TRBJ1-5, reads AAGVIQSPRHLIKEKRETATLKCYPIPRHDTVYWYQQGPGQDPQFLISFYEKMQSDKGSIPDRFSAQQFSDYHSELNMSSLELGDSALYFCASSFGRMNQPQHFGDGTRLSIL.

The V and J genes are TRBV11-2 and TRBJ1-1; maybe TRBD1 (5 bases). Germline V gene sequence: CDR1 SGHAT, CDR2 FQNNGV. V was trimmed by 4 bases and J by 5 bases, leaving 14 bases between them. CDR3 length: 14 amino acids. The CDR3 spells CASSSTRQGTEAFF. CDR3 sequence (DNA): TGTGCCAGCAGCTCCACCCGGCAGGGTACTGAAGCTTTCTTT.

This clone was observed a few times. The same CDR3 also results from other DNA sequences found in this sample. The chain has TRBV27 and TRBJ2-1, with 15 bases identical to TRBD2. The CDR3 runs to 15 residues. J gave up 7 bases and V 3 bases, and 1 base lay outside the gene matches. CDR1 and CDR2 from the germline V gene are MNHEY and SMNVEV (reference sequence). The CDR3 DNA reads TGTGCCAGCAGTTTGGGGACTAGCGGGAGGAATGAGCAGTTCTTC. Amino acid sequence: CASSLGTSGRNEQFF.

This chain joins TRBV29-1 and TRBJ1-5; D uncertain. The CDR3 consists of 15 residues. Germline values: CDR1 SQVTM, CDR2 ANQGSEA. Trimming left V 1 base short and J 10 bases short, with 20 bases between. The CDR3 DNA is TGCAGCGTTGAAGTCCGGAGGTCCCCACTTAATCCCCAGCATTTT. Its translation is CSVEVRRSPLNPQHF.

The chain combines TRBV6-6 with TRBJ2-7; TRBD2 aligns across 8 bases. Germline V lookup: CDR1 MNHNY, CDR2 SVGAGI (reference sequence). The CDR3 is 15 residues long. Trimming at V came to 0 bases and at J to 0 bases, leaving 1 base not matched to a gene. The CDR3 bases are TGTGCCAGCAGTTACTCTAGCGGGGACTCCTACGAGCAGTACTTC. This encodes CASSYSSGDSYEQYF.

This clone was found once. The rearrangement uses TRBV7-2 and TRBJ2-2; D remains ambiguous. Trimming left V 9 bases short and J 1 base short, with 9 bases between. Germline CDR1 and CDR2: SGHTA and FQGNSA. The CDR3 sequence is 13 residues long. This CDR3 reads CARFKGNTGELFF. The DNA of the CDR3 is TGTGCCAGGTTTAAGGGGAACACCGGGGAGCTGTTTTTT.

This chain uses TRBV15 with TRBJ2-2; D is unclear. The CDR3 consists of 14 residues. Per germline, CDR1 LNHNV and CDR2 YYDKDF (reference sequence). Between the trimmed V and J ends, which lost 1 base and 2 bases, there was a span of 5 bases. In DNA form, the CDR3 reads TGTGCCACCAGCAGAGGTAGAAACACCGGGGAGCTGTTTTTT. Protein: CATSRGRNTGELFF. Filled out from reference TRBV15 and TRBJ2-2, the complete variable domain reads DAMVIQNPRYQVTQFGKPVTLSCSQTLNHNVMYWYQQKSSQAPKLLFHYYDKDFNNEADTPDNFQSRRPNTSFCFLDIRSPGLGDTAMYLCATSRGRNTGELFFGEGSRLTVL.

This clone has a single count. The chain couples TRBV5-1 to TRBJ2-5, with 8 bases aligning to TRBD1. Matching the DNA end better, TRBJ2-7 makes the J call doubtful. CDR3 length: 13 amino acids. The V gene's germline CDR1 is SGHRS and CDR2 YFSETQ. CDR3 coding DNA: TGCGCCAGCAGCTTCGACAGGGGCCACGAGCAGTACTTC. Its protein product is CASSFDRGHEQYF.

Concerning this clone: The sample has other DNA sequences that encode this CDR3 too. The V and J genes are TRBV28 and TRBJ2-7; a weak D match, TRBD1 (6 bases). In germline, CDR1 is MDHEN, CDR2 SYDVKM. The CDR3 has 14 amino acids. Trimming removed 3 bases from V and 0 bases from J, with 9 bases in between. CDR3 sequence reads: CASSFQGSSYEQYF. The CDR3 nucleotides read TGTGCCAGCAGTTTCCAGGGGAGCTCCTACGAGCAGTACTTC.

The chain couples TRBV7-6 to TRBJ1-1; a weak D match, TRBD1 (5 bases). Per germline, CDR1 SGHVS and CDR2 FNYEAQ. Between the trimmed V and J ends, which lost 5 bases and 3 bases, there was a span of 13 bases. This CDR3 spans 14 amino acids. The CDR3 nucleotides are TGTGCCAGCAGCCTTAGCATCAGGGACACTGAAGCTTTCTTT. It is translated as CASSLSIRDTEAFF.